This is a list of T cell receptor beta chains from one sample in a study of post-analysis software for immune sequencing data. A single record per CDR3 protein comes from TCRdb applying MiXCR to the PCR reads. The sample consists of approximately 260,000 distinct CDR3 sequences, 35% to 45% of them appearing once. The sequencing input was blood. Receptors originate from a girl between 5 and 17 years old with multiple sclerosis. Each CDR3 is given with its conserved first and last residue. The D gene is left open where the match is weak. Clone size is not always given. Where it is, it says once, few, many or a class for expanded clones.

>TRBV28|TRBD2|many|TRBJ2-4
CASSEVAGGGGNIQYF
TGTGCCAGCAGTGAGGTAGCGGGAGGTGGGGGGAACATTCAGTACTTC
>TRBV2|TRBD2|many|TRBJ2-1
CASREGLAGGTYNEQFF
TGTGCCAGCAGGGAGGGTCTAGCGGGGGGGACCTACAATGAGCAGTTCTTC
>TRBV7-9|TRBD1|.|TRBJ1-1
CASSRGQLNTEAFF
TGTGCCAGCAGCCGGGGACAGCTGAACACTGAAGCTTTCTTT
>TRBV5-6|.|many|TRBJ2-7
CASSFRGNSYEQYF
TGTGCCAGCAGCTTCCGCGGAAACTCCTACGAGCAGTACTTC
>TRBV20-1|TRBD2|many|TRBJ2-5
CSARPRTSGRKETQYF
TGCAGTGCTAGACCACGTACTAGCGGGAGAAAAGAGACCCAGTACTTC
>TRBV12-3/TRBV12-4|.|few|TRBJ2-3
CASRSGDTQYF
TGTGCCAGCAGGAGTGGGGATACGCAGTATTTT
>TRBV27|.|many|TRBJ1-1
CASSFWGGRTEAFF
TGTGCCAGCAGTTTCTGGGGGGGGCGGACTGAAGCTTTCTTT
>TRBV7-2|.|many|TRBJ2-7
CASSLVRQSHEQYF
TGTGCCAGCAGCTTAGTGCGGCAGTCCCACGAGCAGTACTTC
>TRBV20-1|.|.|TRBJ2-3
CSAKGPAVDTQYF
TGCAGTGCTAAGGGACCAGCGGTAGATACGCAGTATTTT
>TRBV5-1|.|many|TRBJ2-3
CASSWSGTGTDTQYF
TGCGCCAGCAGCTGGTCGGGGACGGGCACAGATACGCAGTATTTT
>TRBV3-1|.|.|TRBJ1-1
CASSPTMPLNTEAFF
TGTGCCAGCAGCCCTACCATGCCATTGAACACTGAAGCTTTCTTT
>TRBV27|.|.|TRBJ1-5
CASSLSAPPRGWEPQHF
TGTGCCAGCAGTTTATCGGCACCCCCCAGGGGTTGGGAGCCCCAGCATTTT
>TRBV24-1|.|.|TRBJ2-1
CATSDEKQGGPYNEQFF
TGTGCCACCAGTGATGAAAAACAGGGCGGTCCATACAATGAGCAGTTCTTC
>TRBV5-1|TRBD1|.|TRBJ1-5
CASSQTGQGNQPQHF
TGCGCCAGCAGCCAGACAGGGCAGGGCAATCAGCCCCAGCATTTT
>TRBV6-2/TRBV6-3|TRBD2|.|TRBJ2-1
CASTGLAGGLEQFF
TGTGCCAGCACAGGACTAGCGGGAGGGCTTGAGCAGTTCTTC
>TRBV12-3/TRBV12-4|.|.|TRBJ1-1
CASSLMVTNTEAFF
TGTGCCAGCAGTTTAATGGTAACGAACACTGAAGCTTTCTTT
>TRBV12-3/TRBV12-4|.|many|TRBJ1-5
CASSLRQGNQPQHF
TGTGCCAGCAGTTTGCGACAGGGCAATCAGCCCCAGCATTTT
>TRBV27|TRBD1|few|TRBJ1-2
CASSRRDRGAYGYTF
TGTGCCAGCAGCCGAAGGGACAGGGGGGCTTATGGCTACACCTTC
>TRBV2|.|.|TRBJ2-7
CASSDPRQSYEQYF
TGTGCCAGCAGTGATCCTAGACAGTCCTACGAGCAGTACTTC
>TRBV27|TRBD1|once|TRBJ2-1
CASSNGQGALDEQFF
TGTGCCAGCAGTAACGGACAGGGAGCTTTGGATGAGCAGTTCTTC
>TRBV5-1|.|many|TRBJ2-1
CASSTAEVWGSTYNEQFF
TGCGCCAGCAGTACAGCCGAGGTGTGGGGGTCCACCTACAATGAGCAGTTCTTC
>TRBV18|.|.|TRBJ2-1
CASSPSSDNEQFF
TGTGCCAGCTCACCAAGTTCGGACAATGAGCAGTTCTTC
>TRBV28|.|.|TRBJ2-3
CASSLNSGSWGASTDTQYF
TGTGCCAGCAGTTTAAACTCCGGTTCGTGGGGGGCTAGCACAGATACGCAGTATTTT
>TRBV28|TRBD1|few|TRBJ2-7
CASNDRGRYEQYF
TGTGCCAGCAATGACAGGGGAAGATACGAGCAGTACTTC
>TRBV7-9|.|many|TRBJ2-7
CASSFDLNHEQYF
TGTGCCAGCAGCTTCGATCTAAACCACGAGCAGTACTTC
>TRBV20-1|TRBD2|many|TRBJ2-5
CSASSAGAGTQYF
TGCAGTGCTAGCTCCGCGGGAGCGGGGACCCAGTACTTC
>TRBV5-6|.|.|TRBJ1-5
CASSNYLTVHSNQPQHF
TGTGCCAGCAGCAATTACTTAACAGTTCATAGCAATCAGCCCCAGCATTTT
>TRBV4-1|.|many|TRBJ2-1
CASSQVIGIGEQFF
TGCGCCAGCAGCCAAGTCATCGGGATAGGGGAGCAGTTCTTC
>TRBV27|.|.|TRBJ2-5
CASRSWNNNEQYF
TGTGCCAGCCGGTCCTGGAATAACAATGAGCAGTACTTC
>TRBV7-3|TRBD1|.|TRBJ1-6
CASSLSGQGRSPLHF
TGTGCCAGCAGCTTAAGCGGACAGGGGAGATCACCCCTCCACTTT
>TRBV2|TRBD2|few|TRBJ2-1
CASARGLVVDEQFF
TGTGCCAGCGCAAGGGGACTAGTCGTCGATGAGCAGTTCTTC
>TRBV7-8|.|many|TRBJ2-5
CASSVTQNSGIETQYF
TGTGCCAGCAGCGTGACCCAGAACAGTGGGATAGAGACCCAGTACTTC